This TCR beta chain was retrieved from a study of blood T cell repertoires in COVID-19. Produced via immunoSEQ multiplex PCR; TCRdb's table is partial and in-frame only. Of roughly 200,000 clones listed, less than 90% were seen once; the top ten hold about 4.5%. V lost 1 base to trimming and J lost 8 bases, with 11 bases between them. The CDR3 contains 13 residues. Germline values: CDR1 SGHVS, CDR2 FQNEAQ. This chain joins TRBV7-8 and TRBJ1-2; D not resolved. The source is a woman under 40 who had been exposed to COVID-19. The source material was PBMCs or T cells enriched from blood (not recorded which). The CDR3 sequence is CASSLELVSGYTF. The CDR3, as DNA: TGTGCCAGCAGCTTAGAGTTAGTCTCGGGCTACACCTTC.